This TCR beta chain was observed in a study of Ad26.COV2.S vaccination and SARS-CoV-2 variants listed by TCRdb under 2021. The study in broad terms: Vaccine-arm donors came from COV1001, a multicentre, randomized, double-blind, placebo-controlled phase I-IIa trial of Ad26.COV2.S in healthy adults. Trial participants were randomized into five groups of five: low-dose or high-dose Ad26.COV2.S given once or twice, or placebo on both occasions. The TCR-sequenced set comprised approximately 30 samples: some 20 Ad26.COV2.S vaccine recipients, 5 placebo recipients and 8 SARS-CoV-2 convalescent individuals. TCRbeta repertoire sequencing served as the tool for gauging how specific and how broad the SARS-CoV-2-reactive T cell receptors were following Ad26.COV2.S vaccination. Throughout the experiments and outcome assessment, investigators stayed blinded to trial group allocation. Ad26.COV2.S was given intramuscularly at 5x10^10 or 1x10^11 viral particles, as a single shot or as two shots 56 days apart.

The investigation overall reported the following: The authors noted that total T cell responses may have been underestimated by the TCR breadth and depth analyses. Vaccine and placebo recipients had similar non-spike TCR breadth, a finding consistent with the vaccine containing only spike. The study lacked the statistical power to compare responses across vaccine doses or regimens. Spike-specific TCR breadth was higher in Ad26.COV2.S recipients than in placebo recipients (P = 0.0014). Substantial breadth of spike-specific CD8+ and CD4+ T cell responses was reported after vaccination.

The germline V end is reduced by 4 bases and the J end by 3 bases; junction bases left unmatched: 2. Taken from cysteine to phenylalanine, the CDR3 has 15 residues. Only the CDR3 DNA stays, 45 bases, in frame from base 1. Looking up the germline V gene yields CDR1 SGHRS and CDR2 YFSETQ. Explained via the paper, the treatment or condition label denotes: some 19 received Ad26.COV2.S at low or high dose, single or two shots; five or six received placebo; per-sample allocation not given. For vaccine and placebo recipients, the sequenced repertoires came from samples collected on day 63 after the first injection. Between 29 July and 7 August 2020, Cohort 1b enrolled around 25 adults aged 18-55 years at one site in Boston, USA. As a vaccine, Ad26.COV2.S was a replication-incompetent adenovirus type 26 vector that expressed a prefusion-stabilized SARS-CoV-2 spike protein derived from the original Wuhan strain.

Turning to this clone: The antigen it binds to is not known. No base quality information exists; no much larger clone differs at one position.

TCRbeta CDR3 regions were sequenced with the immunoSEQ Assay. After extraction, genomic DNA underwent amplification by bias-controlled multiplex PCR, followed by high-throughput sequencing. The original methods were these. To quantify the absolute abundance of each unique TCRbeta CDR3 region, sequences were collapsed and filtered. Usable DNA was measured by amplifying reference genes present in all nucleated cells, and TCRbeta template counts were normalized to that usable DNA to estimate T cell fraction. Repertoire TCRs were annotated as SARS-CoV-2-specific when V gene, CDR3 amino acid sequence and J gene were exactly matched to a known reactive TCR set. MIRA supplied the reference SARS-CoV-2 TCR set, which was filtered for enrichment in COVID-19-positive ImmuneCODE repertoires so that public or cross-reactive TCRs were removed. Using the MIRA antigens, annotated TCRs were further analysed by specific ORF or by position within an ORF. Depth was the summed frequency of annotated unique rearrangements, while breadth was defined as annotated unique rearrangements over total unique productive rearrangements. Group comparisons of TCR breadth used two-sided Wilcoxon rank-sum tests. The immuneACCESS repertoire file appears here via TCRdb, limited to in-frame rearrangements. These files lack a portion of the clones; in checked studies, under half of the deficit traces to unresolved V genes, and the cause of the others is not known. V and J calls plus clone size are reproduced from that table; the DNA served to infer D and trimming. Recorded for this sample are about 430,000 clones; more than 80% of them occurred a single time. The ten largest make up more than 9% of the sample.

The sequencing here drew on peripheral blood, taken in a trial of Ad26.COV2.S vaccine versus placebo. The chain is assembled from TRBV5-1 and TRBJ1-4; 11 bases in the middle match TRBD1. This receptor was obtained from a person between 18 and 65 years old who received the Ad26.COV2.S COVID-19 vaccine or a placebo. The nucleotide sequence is TGCGCCAGCAGCGGACAGGGGGCGGCTAATGAAAAACTGTTTTTT. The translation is CASSGQGAANEKLFF.